These 2 T cell receptor beta chains came from one sample sequenced in a study of T cell responses to AZD1222 COVID-19 vaccine. TCRdb's table, derived via immunoSEQ multiplex PCR, lists solely in-frame clones and lacks some. The table shows some 100,000 clones, with 88% occurring only once. This material consisted of peripheral blood, taken 28 days after the second AZD1222 dose. Source of these receptors: an adult who received the AZD1222 COVID-19 vaccine.

The V gene is TRBV5-1, the J gene TRBJ1-3; D perhaps matches TRBD1 (5 bases). This CDR3 comprises 16 residues. Trimming took off 0 bases at V and 0 bases at J, with 10 bases between the two ends. CDR1 SGHRS and CDR2 YFSETQ come from the germline V gene. The CDR3 nucleotides read TGCGCCAGCAGCTTGGGGGGCACCAGCTCTGGAAACACCATATATTTT. Translating gives CASSLGGTSSGNTIYF.

The rearrangement joins TRBV28 to TRBJ2-7; no clear D. The CDR3 covers 12 residues. V lost 4 bases and J 6 bases, leaving 10 bases between the germline ends. In germline, CDR1 is MDHEN, CDR2 SYDVKM. The CDR3 coding sequence is TGTGCCAGCAGTTCCCGTCCGGGCGAGCAGTACTTC. Its translation: CASSSRPGEQYF. Full variable domain (missing parts from reference TRBV28 and TRBJ2-7): DVKVTQSSRYLVKRTGEKVFLECVQDMDHENMFWYRQDPGLGLRLIYFSYDVKMKEKGDIPEGYSVSREKKERFSLILESASTNQTSMYLCASSSRPGEQYFGPGTRLTVT.